This TCR beta chain was observed in a study of human T cells and chemical hapten exposure. The germline V gene has CDR1 MNHEY and CDR2 SVGAGI. The trim removed 6 bases at V and 4 bases at J, leaving 12 bases unmatched. The CDR3 consists of 15 residues. TCRdb passed the RACE reads through MiXCR, listing each CDR3 protein once. The profile shows approximately 400,000 distinct CDR3 sequences, more than 4.5% of them singletons. As to time point: patch test 1, 2 weeks after DPC sensitization. Treatment reported: therapeutic diphenylcyclopropenone sensitization with weekly scalp DPC. V usage is TRBV6-5 and J usage is TRBJ2-7, with 7 bases matching TRBD2. The specimen was whole blood, collected in connection with sensitization to the hapten diphenylcyclopropenone (DPC). This TCR derives from a woman aged 45-60 years with alopecia areata. Some clones in this sample may be carry-over from other donors' samples. The CDR3 nucleotides are TGTGCCAGCAGAACTAAGGGGAGGGGTATTTACGAGCAGTACTTC. Its translation: CASRTKGRGIYEQYF.